This entry features one T cell receptor (beta chain) sequence. This entry comes from a study of blood T cell repertoires in COVID-19. Whole-study context: Researchers got acute and convalescent COVID-19 samples from the United States, Italy and Spain. T cells, B-cell-depleted T cells, or PBMCs provided the cDNA or gDNA that served as material.

The CDR3 is 14 amino acids. The V gene's germline CDR1 is MNHEY and CDR2 SVGAGI. Between the trimmed V and J ends, which lost 7 bases and 0 bases, there was a span of 12 bases. Original data processing: Estimation of nucleated cell counts relied on the amplification of reference gene primers. Libraries were prepared by immunoSEQ multiplex PCR; TCRdb keeps only in-frame clonotypes and omits some of them. Clone size and V and J calls were adopted from that table, with D and trimming inferred from the DNA. This table holds 200,000 to 300,000 clones, about 85% found once. Input material: peripheral blood. The J gene is TRBJ1-1, the V gene TRBV6-5; D unclear. The TCR originated in a man aged 60 to 75 who had recovered from COVID-19. CDR3 DNA: TGTGCCAGCACCGCCCTCTATCTGAACACTGAAGCTTTCTTT. Its translation is CASTALYLNTEAFF.